This is a list of T cell receptor beta chains from one sample in a study of T-cell memory formation after mild COVID-19. TCRdb processed the 5' RACE reads anew with MiXCR; each CDR3 protein has one entry. Here the sample spans 560,000 or so distinct CDR3 sequences, approximately 15% being singletons. The sequencing input was PBMCs or a T cell subset sorted from them (not recorded which). The receptors originated from an adult woman who had mild COVID-19 (a few samples of this study predate the infection). Cell type and time point are not known. CDR3s include the opening cysteine and the closing phenylalanine or tryptophan. The D gene is left open where the match is weak. The size of a clone is reported for some rows only, either as once, few or many, or as a class for expanded clones.

>-|-|TRBJ2-3|TRBV6-2/TRBV6-3
CASPFHGDTQYF
TGTGCCAGCCCCTTCCACGGGGATACGCAGTATTTT
>-|-|TRBJ2-2|TRBV7-9
CASFREGGELFF
TGTGCCAGCTTTCGGGAAGGCGGGGAGCTGTTTTTT
>-|TRBD1|TRBJ1-5|TRBV7-2
CASSLLGQGINQPQHF
TGTGCCAGCAGCTTACTAGGACAGGGGATCAATCAGCCCCAGCATTTT
>-|-|TRBJ2-7|TRBV5-1
CASSLDRDTSYEQYF
TGCGCCAGCAGCTTGGATAGGGACACTTCCTACGAGCAGTACTTC
>-|-|TRBJ2-1|TRBV24-1
CATRGLEQFF
TGTGCCACCAGGGGCTTAGAGCAGTTCTTC
>-|-|TRBJ2-3|TRBV7-9
CASIALTGSWDTQYF
TGTGCCAGCATCGCCTTAACAGGGTCCTGGGATACGCAGTATTTT
>many|TRBD2|TRBJ2-7|TRBV9
CASSPTSGGYEQYF
TGTGCCAGCAGCCCCACCAGCGGGGGCTACGAGCAGTACTTC
>-|-|TRBJ1-5|TRBV25-1
CASSLREGQPQHF
TGTGCCAGCAGCCTGAGGGAGGGCCAGCCCCAGCATTTT
>-|TRBD2|TRBJ2-2|TRBV27
CASSLNQLAGVLGELFF
TGTGCCAGCAGTTTGAACCAACTAGCGGGGGTTTTAGGGGAGCTGTTTTTT
>-|-|TRBJ1-2|TRBV5-1
CASSWDLRAFGYTF
TGCGCCAGCAGCTGGGACTTAAGAGCGTTTGGCTACACCTTC
>-|-|TRBJ1-1|TRBV7-9
CASSQPDRPTEAFF
TGTGCCAGCAGCCAGCCCGACAGGCCTACTGAAGCTTTCTTT
>few|-|TRBJ1-4|TRBV5-1
CASSLGPLEKLFF
TGCGCCAGCAGCCTCGGTCCCTTGGAAAAACTGTTTTTT
>few|TRBD1|TRBJ2-7|TRBV12-3/TRBV12-4
CASSQGQGLDEQYF
TGTGCCAGCAGCCAGGGACAGGGATTAGACGAGCAGTACTTC
>-|-|TRBJ2-5|TRBV3-1
CASSPRAQGETQYF
TGTGCCAGCAGTCCGAGGGCACAGGGAGAGACCCAGTACTTC
>few|-|TRBJ2-7|TRBV5-1
CASGLTGTTYEQYF
TGCGCCAGCGGCCTGACCGGGACAACCTACGAGCAGTACTTC
>-|-|TRBJ2-5|TRBV7-2
CASSLAGVTQETQYF
TGTGCCAGCAGCTTAGCGGGAGTGACCCAAGAGACCCAGTACTTC
>-|-|TRBJ2-5|TRBV29-1
CSVRGGGETQYF
TGCAGCGTTCGAGGGGGGGGAGAGACCCAGTACTTC